The clone carrying this T cell receptor beta chain is medium-sized (0.01 to 0.1%) in the sample. Its matching antigen is unknown. A single record per CDR3 protein comes from TCRdb applying MiXCR to the 5' RACE reads. Found here are 9,000 to 10,000 distinct CDR3 sequences, 6.3% of them singletons; the top ten hold 6% to 8%. The time point was: sample taken at primary tumor resection. This sample stems from a study of spatial heterogeneity in lung cancer. Points from the study as a whole: Intratumoral expanded alpha and beta TCR counts were found to track tumor mutation counts. Sequencing reached an estimated coverage of tumor T cells that was only around 7% for alpha chains and about 13% for beta chains.

CDR1 DFQATT and CDR2 SNEGSKA come from the germline V gene (reference sequence). The CDR3 sequence is 13 residues long. V was trimmed by 3 bases and J by 1 base, leaving 9 bases between them. The rearrangement joins TRBV20-1 to TRBJ1-2; D is ambiguous. The sequence was collected from a female donor with early-stage non-small cell lung cancer. Here the sequenced sample was lung tumor tissue, taken at surgery. CDR3 sequence (DNA): TGCAGTGCTAGCCCCAGCCTTAACTATGGCTACACCTTC. Its protein is CSASPSLNYGYTF.